This TCR beta chain is from a study of blood T cells in healthy people across ages. There are 12 residues in the CDR3. V lost 5 bases and J 10 bases, leaving 9 bases between the germline ends. Germline-derived CDR1 and CDR2 are SEHNR and FQNEAQ (reference sequence). A sample-barcoded 5' primer and a J-beta primer mix were used in a second PCR of roughly 7 to 12 cycles. TCRdb processed the 5' RACE reads anew with MiXCR; each CDR3 protein has one entry. This sample carries 700,000 to 850,000 distinct CDR3 sequences, about 37% of them seen once, and the ten largest clones take 10% to 15%. Only a few counts were recorded for this clonotype.

The sequencing sample was made of blood. V is TRBV7-9 and J is TRBJ1-6; no reliable D call. The source of this sequence is a man younger than 35 in good health. CDR3: CASSPHVSPLHF. In DNA form, the CDR3 reads TGTGCCAGCAGCCCACATGTCTCACCCCTCCACTTT.